Listed here are 28 T cell receptor beta chains from one sample, sequenced in a study of graft-versus-host responses after intestinal transplantation. The antigens for these receptors are not known. Clones were read by immunoSEQ multiplex PCR, and TCRdb kept only the in-frame ones, dropping some. The sample gives over 70,000 clones, around 83% of which show up once; approximately 18% is in the top ten. The material was unstimulated CD8+ T cells sorted from spleen or lymph node cells, obtained before intestinal transplant. The receptors here all came from a human donor who received an intestinal transplant.

Comments on this clone: The junction and the germline gene differ at one end; a read error may be behind it. Additional DNA sequences in this sample encode the identical CDR3. The chain has TRBV5-6 and TRBJ1-2; 7 bases are a match to TRBD1. This CDR3 has 14 amino acids. From germline, CDR1 is SGHDT and CDR2 YYEEEE. The CDR3 reads CASKSKGAGDGYTF. The CDR3 DNA sequence: TGTGCCAGCAAAAGTAAGGGGGCAGGGGATGGTTACACCTTC.

V is TRBV5-1 and J is TRBJ2-3, with 8 bases matching TRBD1. Germline-derived CDR1 and CDR2 are SGHRS and YFSETQ. This CDR3 region has 17 residues. The junction had 10 bases not matched to a gene; V was cut back by 4 bases and J by 0 bases. The chain's CDR3 is CASSQDRGGPSTDTQYF. The CDR3 nucleotides read TGCGCCAGCAGCCAAGACAGGGGTGGGCCCAGCACAGATACGCAGTATTTT.

This clone is labeled medium-sized (0.01 to 0.1%). The rearrangement links TRBV5-5 to TRBJ1-3, with D perhaps matching TRBD1 (6 bases). From germline, CDR1 is SGHKS and CDR2 YYEKEE (reference sequence). The V end lost 0 bases, the J end lost 2 bases, and 6 bases lay between the germline ends. CDR3 length equals 14 residues. In DNA form, the CDR3 reads TGTGCCAGCAGCTTGGCAGGGGCTGGAAACACCATATATTTT. Amino acids: CASSLAGAGNTIYF.

V gene TRBV6-5 combines with J gene TRBJ2-5; perhaps TRBD2 as D (7 bases). Germline loops: CDR1 MNHEY, CDR2 SVGAGI. V dropped 0 bases and J dropped 5 bases, with 13 bases sitting between them. This CDR3 is 15 amino acids long. CDR3 in amino acids: CASSYSVGGRETQYF. The CDR3 coding sequence is TGTGCCAGCAGTTACTCGGTGGGGGGGCGCGAGACCCAGTACTTC.

This clone has a single count. This chain connects TRBV7-2 to TRBJ1-2; 8 bases map to TRBD1. V lost 5 bases to trimming and J lost 2 bases; unmatched junction nucleotides: 7. Germline V gene lookup returns CDR1 SGHTA and CDR2 FQGNSA. The CDR3 has 15 residues. CDR3 bases: TGTGCCAGCAGCCCCGGACAGGGAATCAACTATGGCTACACCTTC. Translated: CASSPGQGINYGYTF. The full variable domain, in which reference TRBV7-2 and TRBJ1-2 provide the parts outside the CDR3, is GAGVSQSPSNKVTEKGKDVELRCDPISGHTALYWYRQSLGQGLEFLIYFQGNSAPDKSGLPSDRFSAERTGGSVSTLTIQRTQQEDSAVYLCASSPGQGINYGYTFGSGTRLTVV.

For the CDR3, the DNA is TGTGCCAGCAGCGTTAGCGGGAGCCAAGAGACCCAGTACTTC. Its translation: CASSVSGSQETQYF. The chain uses TRBV9 and TRBJ2-5, with TRBD2 matching 9 bases. The CDR3 consists of 14 residues. Germline V gives CDR1 SGDLS, CDR2 YYNGEE. The V and J ends lost 2 bases and 1 base, in that order; junction bases with no gene match: 0.

The chain is built from TRBV5-1 and TRBJ2-7; TRBD1 matches 7 bases. V was pared by 0 bases and J by 3 bases, with 6 bases of the junction left unmatched. The CDR3 consists of 15 residues. CDR1 is SGHRS and CDR2 is YFSETQ in the germline V gene. The CDR3 is CASSLETGFLYEQYF. The CDR3 region has the DNA TGCGCCAGCAGCTTGGAGACAGGGTTCCTCTACGAGCAGTACTTC.

V and J are TRBV6-5 and TRBJ2-1; D may be TRBD1 (5 bases). The V end lost 2 bases, the J end lost 8 bases, and 13 bases lay between the germline ends. CDR1 is MNHEY, CDR2 SVGAGI, per germline. The CDR3 is 14 residues long. CDR3 amino acids: CASSYPAWGDEQFF. The CDR3 DNA reads TGTGCCAGCAGTTACCCAGCGTGGGGCGATGAGCAGTTCTTC.

J is TRBJ2-7 and V is TRBV30, with 9 bases fitting TRBD1. Germline V lookup: CDR1 GTSNPN, CDR2 SVGIG (reference sequence). This CDR3 comprises 14 residues. J gave up 12 bases and V 1 base, and 13 bases lay outside the gene matches. The CDR3 here is CAWSGDRAQSYLYF. The CDR3 DNA sequence: TGTGCCTGGAGTGGGGACAGGGCACAATCCTACCTGTACTTC.

This rearrangement joins TRBV5-6 to TRBJ2-3, with D perhaps being TRBD1 or TRBD2 (5 bases each). Germline V gives CDR1 SGHDT, CDR2 YYEEEE. Trimming left V 0 bases short and J 1 base short, with 9 bases between. This CDR3 region has 15 residues. CDR3 bases: TGTGCCAGCAGCTTGGCTAGGGGAGGCACAGATACGCAGTATTTT. Translation: CASSLARGGTDTQYF. Based on the CDR3 plus reference TRBV5-6 and TRBJ2-3, the full variable domain is DAGVTQSPTHLIKTRGQQVTLRCSPKSGHDTVSWYQQALGQGPQFIFQYYEEEERQRGNFPDRFSGHQFPNYSSELNVNALLLGDSALYLCASSLARGGTDTQYFGPGTRLTVL.

This sequence joins TRBV5-5 and TRBJ2-6; D unresolved. This CDR3 is 16 amino acids long. Trimming stripped 2 bases from V and 0 bases from J, with 9 bases between. Germline loops: CDR1 SGHKS, CDR2 YYEKEE (reference sequence). CDR3 amino acids: CASSFWLSSGANVLTF. Written as DNA, the CDR3 is TGTGCCAGCAGCTTTTGGTTGAGCTCTGGGGCCAACGTCCTGACTTTC. The variable domain in full, with the rest retrieved from reference TRBV5-5 and TRBJ2-6, is DAGVTQSPTHLIKTRGQQVTLRCSPISGHKSVSWYQQVLGQGPQFIFQYYEKEERGRGNFPDRFSARQFPNYSSELNVNALLLGDSALYLCASSFWLSSGANVLTFGAGSRLTVL.

The V call is TRBV9, the J call TRBJ2-1; D gene ambiguous. V gave up 3 bases and J gave up 3 bases, with 10 bases separating them. The CDR3 is made up of 14 amino acids. Germline CDR1 is SGDLS and CDR2 is YYNGEE. The chain's CDR3 is CASSGLTGYNEQFF. The CDR3 coding sequence is TGTGCCAGCAGCGGATTAACTGGCTACAATGAGCAGTTCTTC. Looking up the rest from reference TRBV9 and TRBJ2-1 gives the full variable domain: DSGVTQTPKHLITATGQRVTLRCSPRSGDLSVYWYQQSLDQGLQFLIQYYNGEERAKGNILERFSAQQFPDLHSELNLSSLELGDSALYFCASSGLTGYNEQFFGPGTRLTVL.

As DNA, the CDR3 is TGTGCCAGCAGTGCAGAGGGGCTTTATAGCAATCAGCCCCAGCATTTT. Translation gives CASSAEGLYSNQPQHF. This sequence joins TRBV6-1 and TRBJ1-5; tentative D call: TRBD1 (5 bases). V shed 4 bases and J shed 0 bases, with 13 bases lying between them. This CDR3 is 16 amino acids long. Germline CDR1 reads MNHNS; CDR2 reads SASEGT.

V and J are TRBV6-1 and TRBJ2-7; TRBD1 or TRBD2 may be the D gene (6 bases each). CDR3 length: 15 amino acids. CDR1 is MNHNS and CDR2 is SASEGT in the germline V gene. Trimming took off 5 bases at V and 2 bases at J, with 16 bases between the two ends. The CDR3 nucleotides read TGTGCCAGCAGTCACCAGGAGGGGGGCCCCTACGAGCAGTACTTC. Its protein is CASSHQEGGPYEQYF.

The rearrangement joins TRBV5-4 to TRBJ2-7; D might be TRBD1 (6 bases). Per the germline V gene, CDR1 is SGHNT and CDR2 is YYREEE (reference sequence). This CDR3 comprises 14 residues. V was cut by 2 bases and J by 4 bases, with 13 bases left in between. The CDR3: CASSLNLQGYEQYF. CDR3 bases: TGTGCCAGCAGCTTAAACTTACAGGGATACGAGCAGTACTTC.

This chain connects TRBV19 to TRBJ1-1, with 10 bases that match TRBD1. Germline CDR1 is LNHDA and CDR2 is SQIVND (reference sequence). The CDR3 loop spans 14 amino acids. The V and J ends lost 5 bases and 4 bases, in that order; junction bases with no gene match: 4. The CDR3 region is CASSPGQGFTEAFF. CDR3 coding DNA: TGTGCCAGTAGTCCGGGACAGGGGTTCACTGAAGCTTTCTTT.

V usage is TRBV6-1 and J usage is TRBJ2-1; D not certain. This CDR3 spans 16 amino acids. Deletions cut 4 bases from V and 8 bases from J, with 21 bases between. The germline V gene encodes CDR1 MNHNS and CDR2 SASEGT. The DNA for the CDR3 is TGTGCCAGCAGTGGCGGTAGACTTTACTTGGGCGATGAGCAGTTCTTC. Translated: CASSGGRLYLGDEQFF.

The table lists this clone with a count of one. The chain links TRBV20-1 to TRBJ1-1; D may be TRBD1 (6 bases). This CDR3 has 11 residues. V dropped 4 bases and J dropped 7 bases, with 10 bases sitting between them. Germline values: CDR1 DFQATT, CDR2 SNEGSKA (reference sequence). The DNA of the CDR3 is TGCAGTGCTACCGGGGGGCATGAAGCTTTCTTT. It yields the protein CSATGGHEAFF.

The chain uses TRBV13 and TRBJ2-2; TRBD2 matches at 10 bases. V lost 5 bases and J lost 5; bases outside the gene matches: 8. This CDR3 contains 16 residues. Germline V CDR1 and CDR2: PRHDT, FYEKMQ (reference sequence). CDR3 in amino acids: CASSPRASGSTGELFF. CDR3 coding DNA: TGTGCCAGCAGCCCCCGGGCTAGCGGGAGTACCGGGGAGCTGTTTTTT.

The V gene is TRBV14, the J gene TRBJ2-7; 9 bases are a match to TRBD1. Germline lookup yields CDR1 SGHDN and CDR2 FVKESK. Trimming cost V 4 bases and J 0 bases; bases outside gene matches: 10. The CDR3 runs 17 residues. This chain's CDR3 is CASSLRGQGTFSYEQYF. The CDR3 coding sequence is TGTGCCAGCAGCCTCCGCGGACAGGGGACCTTCTCCTACGAGCAGTACTTC.

This clone was seen a single time. The chain recombines TRBV5-1 with TRBJ2-1; maybe TRBD2 (7 bases). CDR1 SGHRS and CDR2 YFSETQ come from the germline V gene. The CDR3 is 14 amino acids. The ends were cut back, 7 bases at V and 5 bases at J, with 16 bases in the middle. CDR3 nucleotide sequence: TGCGCCAGCGCCTTGACGGGGGGCCACAATGAGCAGTTCTTC. Amino acids: CASALTGGHNEQFF. Full variable domain (rest looked up from reference TRBV5-1 and TRBJ2-1): KAGVTQTPRYLIKTRGQQVTLSCSPISGHRSVSWYQQTPGQGLQFLFEYFSETQRNKGNFPGRFSGRQFSNSRSEMNVSTLELGDSALYLCASALTGGHNEQFFGPGTRLTVL.

The J gene is TRBJ2-3, the V gene TRBV9; D gene ambiguous. The CDR3 runs to 15 residues. Germline-derived CDR1 and CDR2 are SGDLS and YYNGEE. V was shortened by 0 bases and J by 4 bases, with 12 bases between the two germline ends. The CDR3 bases are TGTGCCAGCAGCGTAGGGTCCCCAGGCGCAGATACGCAGTATTTT. Its translation is CASSVGSPGADTQYF.

The rearrangement links TRBV4-1 to TRBJ1-1; TRBD1 is a possible D gene (6 bases). This CDR3 is built from 15 residues. The V end was cut by 4 bases, the J end by 5 bases, with 17 bases between. Germline V gives CDR1 MGHRA, CDR2 YSYEKL. The CDR3 loop reads CASSLLLGGVTEAFF. The CDR3 nucleotides read TGCGCCAGCAGCCTCCTCCTAGGGGGAGTTACTGAAGCTTTCTTT.

CDR3 residues: CASRIGVNTEAFF. The DNA for the CDR3 is TGTGCCAGCCGAATCGGGGTGAACACTGAAGCTTTCTTT. V gene TRBV6-5 combines with J gene TRBJ1-1; D gene uncertain. This CDR3 comprises 13 residues. The germline V gene encodes CDR1 MNHEY and CDR2 SVGAGI. The V end was cut by 8 bases, the J end by 0 bases, with 10 bases between.

V and J are TRBV7-9 and TRBJ2-1; TRBD2 matches 7 bases. In germline, CDR1 is SEHNR, CDR2 FQNEAQ (reference sequence). V was pared by 1 base and J by 6 bases, with 9 bases of the junction left unmatched. The CDR3 is 16 amino acids. CDR3 in DNA: TGTGCCAGCAGCTTAGTGACCAGCGGGGCAGGCAATGAGCAGTTCTTC. This sequence encodes CASSLVTSGAGNEQFF.

The chain carries TRBV27 and TRBJ2-5, with D uncertain. This CDR3 comprises 13 residues. V lost 0 bases and J lost 4, with 6 bases in between. CDR1 and CDR2 (germline): MNHEY, SMNVEV (reference sequence). DNA for the CDR3: TGTGCCAGCAGTTTATCAAGCCTAGAGACCCAGTACTTC. Encoded protein: CASSLSSLETQYF.

J is TRBJ1-6 and V is TRBV5-1; no definite D call. V was pared by 5 bases and J by 11 bases, with 14 bases between. This CDR3 region has 13 residues. Germline values: CDR1 SGHRS, CDR2 YFSETQ. The CDR3 loop reads CASSYIPVTPLHF. The CDR3 DNA follows: TGCGCCAGCAGTTATATACCGGTTACACCCCTCCACTTT.

The chain is built from TRBV2 and TRBJ1-1, with D perhaps matching TRBD1 (6 bases). V lost 6 bases and J 2 bases, leaving 13 bases between the germline ends. The CDR3 spans 14 residues. Germline CDR1 SNHLY, CDR2 FYNNEI. The CDR3 region is CASSARDTNTEAFF. The CDR3 DNA sequence: TGTGCCAGCAGCGCGCGGGACACCAACACTGAAGCTTTCTTT.